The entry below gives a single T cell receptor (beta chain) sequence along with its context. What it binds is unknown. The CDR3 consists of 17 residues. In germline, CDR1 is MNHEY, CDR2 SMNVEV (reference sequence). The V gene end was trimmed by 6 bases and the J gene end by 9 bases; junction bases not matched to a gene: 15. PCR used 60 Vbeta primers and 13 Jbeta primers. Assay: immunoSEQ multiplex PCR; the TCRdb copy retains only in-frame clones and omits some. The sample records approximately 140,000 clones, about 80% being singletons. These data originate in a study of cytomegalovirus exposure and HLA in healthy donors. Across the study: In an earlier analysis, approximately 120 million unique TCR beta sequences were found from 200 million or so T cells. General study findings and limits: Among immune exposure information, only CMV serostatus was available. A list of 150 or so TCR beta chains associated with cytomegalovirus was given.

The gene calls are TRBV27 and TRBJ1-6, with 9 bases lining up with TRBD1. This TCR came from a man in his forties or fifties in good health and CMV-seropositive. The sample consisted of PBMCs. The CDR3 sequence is CASSRDRAGPGISPLHF. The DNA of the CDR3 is TGTGCCAGCAGCCGGGACAGGGCAGGCCCGGGGATTTCACCCCTCCACTTT.